This T cell receptor (beta chain) was recovered during a study of T cell responses to AZD1222 COVID-19 vaccine. The method was immunoSEQ multiplex PCR; TCRdb's version includes in-frame clones alone and lacks a portion of them. Of approximately 140,000 clones detected, about 93% appear once; the ten largest clones hold roughly 1.2%. This CDR3 has 15 residues. The V gene end was trimmed by 1 base and the J gene end by 3 bases; junction bases not matched to a gene: 2. The V gene's germline CDR1 is SGHTA and CDR2 FQGNSA. The chain uses TRBV7-2 and TRBJ2-1, with 8 nucleotides matching TRBD2. The origin of this receptor is an adult in good health. Source: peripheral blood, taken on day 0 of AZD1222 vaccination. The DNA of the CDR3 is TGTGCCAGCAGCTTAGTGGCGGGAGGCTACAATGAGCAGTTCTTC. Protein: CASSLVAGGYNEQFF.